This T cell receptor (beta chain) originates from a study of T cell repertoires in cytomegalovirus infection. TCRdb re-called the reads through MiXCR, storing one row per CDR3 protein. This table holds under 250,000 distinct CDR3 sequences, around an eighth found once. The germline V gene has CDR1 MDHEN and CDR2 SYDVKM. The CDR3 covers 12 residues. Trimming removed 9 bases at V and 3 bases at J, with 9 bases between. This chain links TRBV28 with TRBJ2-1; the D is unclear. This TCR came from a human donor in good health (CMV status not recorded). Some clones in this sample may be carry-over from other donors' samples. Input material: PBMCs. The CDR3 protein is CASLTHYNEQFF. Written as DNA, the CDR3 is TGTGCCAGTCTTACCCACTACAATGAGCAGTTCTTC.